This T cell receptor (beta chain) derives from a study of T-cell memory formation after mild COVID-19. The overall study: Most TCR clusters belonged to a single donor. General observations from the study: CM and EM subsets held most contracting CD4+ clones; EMRA held CD8+ ones. That cross-reactive memory joined was suggested by some responding clones appearing in pre-infection memory.

Germline assignment: CDR1 LGHDT and CDR2 YNNKEL (reference sequence). The CDR3 sequence is 14 residues long. V was cut by 6 bases and J by 4 bases, with 16 bases left in between. A note on this clonotype: The antigen is unknown.

Libraries for TCRalpha and TCRbeta carried sample barcodes and unique molecular identifiers via 5'RACE. TCRdb independently ran MiXCR on the 5' RACE reads; one entry per CDR3 protein. The sample lists 530,000 or so distinct CDR3 sequences; 17% were seen once. Material: PBMCs or a T cell subset sorted from them (not recorded which). This TCR was recovered from an adult woman who had mild COVID-19 (a few samples of this study predate the infection). Cell type and time point are not known. The V call is TRBV3-1, the J call TRBJ2-7; D may correspond to TRBD1 or TRBD2 (5 bases each). DNA of the CDR3: TGTGCCAGCAGTCAACGTTCGGGGCTTTACGAGCAGTACTTC. Translated: CASSQRSGLYEQYF.